What follows are 25 T cell receptor beta chains derived from one specimen sequenced in a study of vaccination effects on CD4 cells after COVID-19. When nine to ten days of culture had elapsed, CD4+ T cells were isolated. According to PCR results, the person was infected with SARS-CoV-2 between March and December 2020. As their vaccination, participants received two doses of either BNT162b2 or mRNA-1273. Repertoires were generated with immunoSEQ multiplex PCR, while TCRdb's copy carries only in-frame clones and drops some. Among tens of thousands of clones listed, 65% to 75% were seen once. Their antigens remain unidentified. The source was CD4+ T cells from PBMCs cultured without peptide, collected after COVID-19 vaccination. These receptors were collected from a human donor who had a prior SARS-CoV-2 infection.

The V call is TRBV19, the J call TRBJ2-2; D not certain. The V end was cut by 5 bases, the J end by 2 bases, with 3 bases between. The CDR3 runs to 12 residues. Germline assignment: CDR1 LNHDA and CDR2 SQIVND (reference sequence). The CDR3 bases are TGTGCCAGTAGTTTTAACACCGGGGAGCTGTTTTTT. It encodes CASSFNTGELFF.

The V gene is TRBV10-2, the J gene TRBJ2-1, with a tentative D call TRBD2 (5 bases). V lost 4 bases and J 5 bases, leaving 9 bases between the germline ends. In germline, CDR1 is WSHSY, CDR2 SAAADI. This CDR3 is 13 amino acids long. The CDR3 DNA reads as TGCGCCAGCAGTGGAGGACTCAACAATGAGCAGTTCTTC. Its protein product is CASSGGLNNEQFF.

This chain joins TRBV20-1 and TRBJ1-1, with D unresolved. This CDR3 comprises 14 residues. The V end was cut by 3 bases, the J end by 1 base, with 12 bases between. The germline V gene has CDR1 DFQATT and CDR2 SNEGSKA (reference sequence). CDR3 residues: CSASRGVGNTEAFF. The CDR3 DNA reads TGCAGTGCTAGTCGTGGGGTTGGGAACACTGAAGCTTTCTTT.

This sequence joins TRBV7-2 and TRBJ1-1; D not certain. The V end lost 0 bases, the J end lost 4 bases, and 9 bases lay between the germline ends. The CDR3 runs 14 residues. CDR1 and CDR2 from the germline V gene are SGHTA and FQGNSA. The CDR3 is CASSLAGWGTEAFF. As DNA, the CDR3 is TGTGCCAGCAGCTTAGCGGGGTGGGGCACTGAAGCTTTCTTT.

This chain uses TRBV7-2 with TRBJ2-1; D could derive from TRBD1 or TRBD2 (6 bases each). Trimming took 5 bases from V and 8 from J, leaving 13 bases between them. This CDR3 spans 13 amino acids. Germline values: CDR1 SGHTA, CDR2 FQGNSA. This CDR3 is CASSGGGVHEQFF. DNA for the CDR3: TGTGCCAGCAGCGGGGGCGGGGTCCATGAGCAGTTCTTC.

V and J are TRBV7-2 and TRBJ1-6; D ambiguous. CDR3 size: 16 residues. V dropped 6 bases and J dropped 0 bases, with 12 bases sitting between them. Germline lookup yields CDR1 SGHTA and CDR2 FQGNSA. CDR3 bases: TGTGCCAGCAGTATAGAGGGCGTCTCCTATAATTCACCCCTCCACTTT. It yields the protein CASSIEGVSYNSPLHF.

The V call is TRBV5-6, the J call TRBJ1-2; D may be TRBD1 (5 bases). Trimming left V 3 bases short and J 3 bases short, with 15 bases between. This CDR3 comprises 15 residues. From germline, CDR1 is SGHDT and CDR2 YYEEEE. As DNA, the CDR3 is TGTGCCAGCAGCTCAGGAGGGCGGGACCACTATGGCTACACCTTC. This codes for CASSSGGRDHYGYTF. Supplemented by reference TRBV5-6 and TRBJ1-2, the full variable domain reads DAGVTQSPTHLIKTRGQQVTLRCSPKSGHDTVSWYQQALGQGPQFIFQYYEEEERQRGNFPDRFSGHQFPNYSSELNVNALLLGDSALYLCASSSGGRDHYGYTFGSGTRLTVV.

This chain uses TRBV19 with TRBJ1-3; the D is unclear. CDR1 and CDR2 from the germline V gene are LNHDA and SQIVND (reference sequence). The CDR3 covers 16 residues. Trimming left V 3 bases short and J 1 base short, with 13 bases between. CDR3 sequence: CASSIGSTPSGNTIYF. CDR3 DNA: TGTGCCAGTAGTATCGGAAGTACACCGTCTGGAAACACCATATATTTT. Together with reference TRBV19 and TRBJ1-3, the CDR3 gives the full variable domain: DGGITQSPKYLFRKEGQNVTLSCEQNLNHDAMYWYRQDPGQGLRLIYYSQIVNDFQKGDIAEGYSVSREKKESFPLTVTSAQKNPTAFYLCASSIGSTPSGNTIYFGEGSWLTVV.

The chain employs TRBV2 and TRBJ1-1; TRBD1 agrees at 7 bases. The ends lost 8 bases at V and 10 bases at J; junction bases unmatched: 13. This CDR3 has 13 residues. Germline CDR1 and CDR2: SNHLY and FYNNEI. CDR3 in DNA: TGTGCCAGCGACCAGGGACAGTCAAAGAGAGCTTTCTTT. Translating it yields CASDQGQSKRAFF.

V usage is TRBV2 and J usage is TRBJ1-1; D is unclear. Germline V gene lookup returns CDR1 SNHLY and CDR2 FYNNEI. The CDR3 extends over 11 amino acids. The V end lost 4 bases, the J end lost 3 bases, and 3 bases lay between the germline ends. CDR3 sequence: CASSVDTEAFF. In nucleotides, the CDR3 is TGTGCCAGCAGTGTAGACACTGAAGCTTTCTTT. Looking up the rest from reference TRBV2 and TRBJ1-1 gives the full variable domain: EPEVTQTPSHQVTQMGQEVILRCVPISNHLYFYWYRQILGQKVEFLVSFYNNEISEKSEIFDDQFSVERPDGSNFTLKIRSTKLEDSAMYFCASSVDTEAFFGQGTRLTVV.

The chain joins TRBV5-1 to TRBJ2-3; TRBD2 matches 8 bases. The CDR3 consists of 15 residues. Germline lookup yields CDR1 SGHRS and CDR2 YFSETQ. V lost 3 bases to trimming and J lost 6 bases; unmatched junction nucleotides: 9. In DNA, the CDR3 is TGCGCCAGCAGCTCCCCCGGGGGGGCTATGGATACGCAGTATTTT. Its translation: CASSSPGGAMDTQYF.

This rearrangement joins TRBV5-5 to TRBJ1-1; 8 bases align to TRBD1. The CDR3 sequence is 14 residues long. The germline V gene has CDR1 SGHKS and CDR2 YYEKEE (reference sequence). V lost 3 bases, J lost 4 bases, and 5 bases stayed unmatched. In DNA form, the CDR3 reads TGTGCCAGCAGCTCTACAGGGGGAGTCACTGAAGCTTTCTTT. Its translation is CASSSTGGVTEAFF.

This chain uses TRBV6-1 with TRBJ2-1; the D gene is possibly TRBD2 (7 bases). This CDR3 spans 14 amino acids. The germline CDR1 and CDR2 sequences are MNHNS and SASEGT. Trimming stripped 0 bases from V and 8 bases from J, with 11 bases between. The chain's CDR3 is CASSEAGGGDEQFF. The CDR3 region has the DNA TGTGCCAGCAGTGAAGCGGGAGGGGGGGATGAGCAGTTCTTC.

This clone has a handful of counts. CDR3 in DNA: TGTGCCAGCAGCTCCCCCGGCACCTACAATGAGCAGTTCTTC. It codes for CASSSPGTYNEQFF. The chain joins TRBV13 to TRBJ2-1; D unclear. With 4 bases removed from V and 2 bases from J, the gap between germline ends came to 9 bases. This CDR3 region has 14 residues. Germline-derived CDR1 and CDR2 are PRHDT and FYEKMQ (reference sequence).

V and J are TRBV7-2 and TRBJ2-7; TRBD2 might be the D (5 bases). This CDR3 spans 15 amino acids. Germline V CDR1 and CDR2: SGHTA, FQGNSA. V gave up 2 bases and J gave up 0 bases, with 11 bases separating them. CDR3 region: CASSLRERSSYEQYF. In nucleotides, the CDR3 is TGTGCCAGCAGCTTAAGAGAGCGGTCCTCCTACGAGCAGTACTTC.

The V gene is TRBV3-1 (or the pseudogene TRBV3-2), the J gene TRBJ2-5, with D perhaps matching TRBD2 (5 bases). The V end was cut by 2 bases, the J end by 2 bases, with 12 bases between. Germline V gene lookup returns CDR1 LGHDT and CDR2 YNNKEL (reference sequence). This CDR3 region has 15 residues. CDR3 coding DNA: TGTGCCAGCAGCCAATACCTCGGGAAACAAGAGACCCAGTACTTC. Its protein product is CASSQYLGKQETQYF.

The gene calls are TRBV21-1 and TRBJ2-1. TRBV21-1 is a recognized pseudogene. CDR3 size: 14 residues. CDR3 bases: TGTGCCAGCAGCAACCGGGCCCCCTACAATGAGCAGTTCTTC. It translates to CASSNRAPYNEQFF.

The gene calls are TRBV7-2 and TRBJ1-4; TRBD1 matches 8 bases. CDR3 size: 15 residues. CDR1 and CDR2 (germline): SGHTA, FQGNSA. The V gene end was trimmed by 3 bases and the J gene end by 7 bases; junction bases not matched to a gene: 7. CDR3 region: CASSLEQGDAEKLFF. For the CDR3, the DNA is TGTGCCAGCAGCTTGGAACAGGGGGATGCTGAAAAACTGTTTTTT.

The chain is built from TRBV9 and TRBJ2-5, with a tentative D call TRBD2 (6 bases). This CDR3 is built from 14 residues. The V end was cut by 4 bases, the J end by 0 bases, with 10 bases between. Germline V lookup: CDR1 SGDLS, CDR2 YYNGEE. The CDR3 DNA follows: TGTGCCAGCAGCCCCGGGGGATACCAAGAGACCCAGTACTTC. Its protein is CASSPGGYQETQYF.

The gene calls are TRBV7-3 and TRBJ2-3; TRBD2 aligns across 12 bases. V shed 5 bases and J 4 bases; nucleotides not matched to a gene: 16. CDR1 is SGHTA and CDR2 is FQGTGA in the germline V gene. The CDR3 extends over 19 amino acids. CDR3 loop: CASSPHPSGGASWADTQYF. The CDR3 DNA follows: TGTGCCAGCAGCCCGCACCCTAGCGGGGGGGCCTCTTGGGCAGATACGCAGTATTTT.

The V and J genes are TRBV27 and TRBJ2-1; TRBD2 matches 10 bases. CDR1 and CDR2 (germline): MNHEY, SMNVEV (reference sequence). Germline trimming cut 7 bases from V and 5 bases from J; bases unmatched to any gene: 8. The CDR3 spans 15 residues. The CDR3 sequence is CASTLLAGLNNEQFF. CDR3 in DNA: TGTGCCAGCACCTTACTAGCGGGGTTAAACAATGAGCAGTTCTTC.

In nucleotides, the CDR3 is TGTGCTAGTGGTTTGGTACTCGGCGGGGGAACCTACAATGAGCAGTTCTTC. Protein product: CASGLVLGGGTYNEQFF. V and J are TRBV12-5 and TRBJ2-1, with 7 bases aligning to TRBD2. The V gene end was trimmed by 0 bases and the J gene end by 2 bases; junction bases not matched to a gene: 7. The germline gives CDR1 LGHNT, CDR2 FRNRAP. The CDR3 has 17 residues.

The chain has TRBV29-1 and TRBJ2-3, with D possibly matching TRBD1 (6 bases). Trimming cost V 6 bases and J 1 base, with 17 bases left between them. The CDR3 sequence is 15 residues long. Germline V gene lookup returns CDR1 SQVTM and CDR2 ANQGSEA. The DNA for the CDR3 is TGCAGCGTGCTACAGGGCATCCCTGGCACAGATACGCAGTATTTT. It specifies CSVLQGIPGTDTQYF.

V usage is TRBV7-2 and J usage is TRBJ2-7, with 7 bases matching TRBD2. The CDR3 covers 13 residues. Per germline, CDR1 SGHTA and CDR2 FQGNSA. With V trimmed by 3 bases and J by 3 bases, 2 bases remained unmatched. The CDR3 sequence: CASSFWTSYEQYF. The CDR3 region has the DNA TGTGCCAGCAGCTTTTGGACTAGCTACGAGCAGTACTTC. Full variable domain (missing parts from reference TRBV7-2 and TRBJ2-7): GAGVSQSPSNKVTEKGKDVELRCDPISGHTALYWYRQSLGQGLEFLIYFQGNSAPDKSGLPSDRFSAERTGGSVSTLTIQRTQQEDSAVYLCASSFWTSYEQYFGPGTRLTVT.

V and J are TRBV15 and TRBJ1-1; D is possibly TRBD1 (6 bases). The length of the CDR3 is 13 residues. Germline-derived CDR1 and CDR2 are LNHNV and YYDKDF (reference sequence). V gave up 8 bases and J gave up 1 base, with 11 bases separating them. The CDR3 loop is CATSGQPNTEAFF. CDR3 DNA sequence: TGTGCCACCTCAGGACAGCCGAACACTGAAGCTTTCTTT.